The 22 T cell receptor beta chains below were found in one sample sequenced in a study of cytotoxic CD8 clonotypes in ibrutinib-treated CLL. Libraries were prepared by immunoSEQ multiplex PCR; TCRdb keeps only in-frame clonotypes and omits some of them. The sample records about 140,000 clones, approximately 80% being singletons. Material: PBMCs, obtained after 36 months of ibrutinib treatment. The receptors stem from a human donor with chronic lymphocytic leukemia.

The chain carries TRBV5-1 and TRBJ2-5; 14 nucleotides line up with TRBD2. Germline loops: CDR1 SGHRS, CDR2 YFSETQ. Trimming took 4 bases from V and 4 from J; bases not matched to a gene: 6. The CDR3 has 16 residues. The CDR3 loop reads CASSLLGTSGRETQYF. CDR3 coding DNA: TGCGCCAGCAGCCTTTTAGGGACTAGCGGGAGAGAGACCCAGTACTTC.

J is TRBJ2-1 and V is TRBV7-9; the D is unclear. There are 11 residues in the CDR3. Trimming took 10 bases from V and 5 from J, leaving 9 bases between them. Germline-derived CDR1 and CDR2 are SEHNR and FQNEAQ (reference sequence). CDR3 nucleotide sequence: TGTGCCAAAGCGACGGACAATGAGCAGTTCTTC. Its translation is CAKATDNEQFF.

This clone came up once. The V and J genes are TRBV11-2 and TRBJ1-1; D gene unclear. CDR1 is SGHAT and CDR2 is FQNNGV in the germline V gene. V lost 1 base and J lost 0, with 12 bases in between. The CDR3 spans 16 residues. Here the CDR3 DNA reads TGTGCCAGCAGCTTAGGCTCTGGGAAATTGAACACTGAAGCTTTCTTT. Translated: CASSLGSGKLNTEAFF.

Here the CDR3 DNA reads TGTGCCTGGAGTGTAGGGACAGGGGATAACTATGAGCAGTTCTTC. It specifies CAWSVGTGDNYEQFF. V and J are TRBV30 and TRBJ2-1; 10 bases fit TRBD1. J lost 8 bases, V lost 0 bases, and 7 bases had no gene match. There are 15 residues in the CDR3. Germline V lookup: CDR1 GTSNPN, CDR2 SVGIG (reference sequence).

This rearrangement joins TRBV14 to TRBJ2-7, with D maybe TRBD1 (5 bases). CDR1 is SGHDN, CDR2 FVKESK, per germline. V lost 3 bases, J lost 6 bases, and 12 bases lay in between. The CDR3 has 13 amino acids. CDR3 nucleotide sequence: TGTGCCAGCAGCCAGGGGCTCCTCTCCGAGCAGTACTTC. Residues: CASSQGLLSEQYF.

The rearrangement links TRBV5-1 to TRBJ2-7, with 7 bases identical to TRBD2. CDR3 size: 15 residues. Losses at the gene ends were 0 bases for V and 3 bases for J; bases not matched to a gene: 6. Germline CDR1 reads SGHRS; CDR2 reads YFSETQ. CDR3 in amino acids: CASSLAQREYYEQYF. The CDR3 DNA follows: TGCGCCAGCAGCTTGGCCCAGCGGGAATACTACGAGCAGTACTTC.

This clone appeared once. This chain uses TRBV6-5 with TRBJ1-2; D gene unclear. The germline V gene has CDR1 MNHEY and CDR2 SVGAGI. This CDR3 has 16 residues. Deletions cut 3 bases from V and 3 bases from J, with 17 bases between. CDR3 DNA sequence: TGTGCCAGCAGTTATTTCTTGGCGGAGCGGGACTATGGCTACACCTTC. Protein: CASSYFLAERDYGYTF.

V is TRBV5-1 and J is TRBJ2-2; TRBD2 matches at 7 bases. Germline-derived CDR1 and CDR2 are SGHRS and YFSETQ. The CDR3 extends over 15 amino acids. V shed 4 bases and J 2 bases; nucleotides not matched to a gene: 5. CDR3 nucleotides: TGCGCCAGCAGCACCTCGGGACTAAACACCGGGGAGCTGTTTTTT. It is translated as CASSTSGLNTGELFF.

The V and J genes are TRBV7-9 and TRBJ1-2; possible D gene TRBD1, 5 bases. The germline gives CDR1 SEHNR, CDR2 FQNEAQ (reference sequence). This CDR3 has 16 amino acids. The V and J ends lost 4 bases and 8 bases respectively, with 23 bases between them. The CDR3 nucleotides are TGTGCCAGCAGCTCAGGCGTAGGAGCGGGGGTCTTCGGCTACACCTTC. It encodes CASSSGVGAGVFGYTF.

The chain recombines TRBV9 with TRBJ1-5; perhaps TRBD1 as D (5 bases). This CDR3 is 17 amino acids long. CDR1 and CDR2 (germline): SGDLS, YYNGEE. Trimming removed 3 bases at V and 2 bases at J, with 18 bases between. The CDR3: CASSEWGTEYCNQPQHF. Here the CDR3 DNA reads TGTGCCAGCAGCGAGTGGGGGACGGAATACTGCAATCAGCCCCAGCATTTT.

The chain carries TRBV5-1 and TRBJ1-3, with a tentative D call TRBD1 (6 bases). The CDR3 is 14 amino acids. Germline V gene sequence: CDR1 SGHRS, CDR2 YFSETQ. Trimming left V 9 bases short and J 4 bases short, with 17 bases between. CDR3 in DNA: TGCGCCACCAAACAGGGCCCCGAAGGAAACACCATATATTTT. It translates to CATKQGPEGNTIYF.

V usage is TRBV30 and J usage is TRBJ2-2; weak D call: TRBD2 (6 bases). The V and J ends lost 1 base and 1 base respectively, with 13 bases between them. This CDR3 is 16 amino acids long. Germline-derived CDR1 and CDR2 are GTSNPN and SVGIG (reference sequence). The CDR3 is CAWSGLAAMNTGELFF. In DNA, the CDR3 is TGTGCCTGGAGTGGGTTAGCGGCCATGAACACCGGGGAGCTGTTTTTT.

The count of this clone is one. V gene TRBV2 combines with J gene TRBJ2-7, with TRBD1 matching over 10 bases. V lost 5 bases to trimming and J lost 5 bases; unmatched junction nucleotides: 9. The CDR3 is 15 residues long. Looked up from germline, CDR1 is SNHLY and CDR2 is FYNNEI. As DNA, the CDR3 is TGTGCCAGCAGTCAAACCGGGACAGGGGCCGACGAGCAGTACTTC. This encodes CASSQTGTGADEQYF.

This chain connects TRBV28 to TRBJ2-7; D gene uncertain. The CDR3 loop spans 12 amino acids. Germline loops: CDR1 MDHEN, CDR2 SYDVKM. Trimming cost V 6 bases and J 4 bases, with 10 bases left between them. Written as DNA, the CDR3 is TGTGCCAGCAGGACGGACGTATACGAGCAGTACTTC. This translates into CASRTDVYEQYF. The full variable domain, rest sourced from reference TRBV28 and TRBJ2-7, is DVKVTQSSRYLVKRTGEKVFLECVQDMDHENMFWYRQDPGLGLRLIYFSYDVKMKEKGDIPEGYSVSREKKERFSLILESASTNQTSMYLCASRTDVYEQYFGPGTRLTVT.

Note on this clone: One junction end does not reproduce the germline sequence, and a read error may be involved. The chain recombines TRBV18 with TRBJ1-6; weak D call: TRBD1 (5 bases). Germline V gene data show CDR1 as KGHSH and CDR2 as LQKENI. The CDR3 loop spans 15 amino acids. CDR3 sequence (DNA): TGTGCCAGCTCACCAGACAGTTATAATAACTCACCCCTCCACTTT. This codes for CASSPDSYNNSPLHF. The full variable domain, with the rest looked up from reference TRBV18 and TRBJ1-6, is NAGVMQNPRHLVRRRGQEARLRCSPMKGHSHVYWYRQLPEEGLKFMVYLQKENIIDESGMPKERFSAEFPKEGPSILRIQQVVRGDSAAYFCASSPDSYNNSPLHFGNGTRLTVT.

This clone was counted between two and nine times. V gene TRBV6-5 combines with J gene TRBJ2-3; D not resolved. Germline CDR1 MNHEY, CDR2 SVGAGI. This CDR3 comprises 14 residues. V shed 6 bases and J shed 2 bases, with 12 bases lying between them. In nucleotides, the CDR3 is TGTGCCAGCAGCATAACCACATCCACAGATACGCAGTATTTT. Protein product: CASSITTSTDTQYF.

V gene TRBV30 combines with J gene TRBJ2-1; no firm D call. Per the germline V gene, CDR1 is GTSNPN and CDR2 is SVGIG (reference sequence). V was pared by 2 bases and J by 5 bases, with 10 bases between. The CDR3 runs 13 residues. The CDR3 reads CAWSRQGHNEQFF. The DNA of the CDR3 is TGTGCCTGGAGTCGGCAAGGGCACAATGAGCAGTTCTTC.

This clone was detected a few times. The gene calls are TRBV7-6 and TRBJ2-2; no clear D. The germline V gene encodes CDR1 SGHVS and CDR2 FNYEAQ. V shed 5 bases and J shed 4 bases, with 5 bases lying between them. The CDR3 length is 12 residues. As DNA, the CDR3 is TGTGCCAGCAGCCCTCGCACCGGGGAGCTGTTTTTT. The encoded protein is CASSPRTGELFF.

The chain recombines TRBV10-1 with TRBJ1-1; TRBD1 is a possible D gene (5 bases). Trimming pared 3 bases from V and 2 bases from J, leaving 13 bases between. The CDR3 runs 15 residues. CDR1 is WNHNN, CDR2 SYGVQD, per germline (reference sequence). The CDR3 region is CASSDPGEPNTEAFF. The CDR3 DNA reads TGCGCCAGCAGTGATCCGGGGGAACCTAACACTGAAGCTTTCTTT.

As DNA, the CDR3 is TGTGCCAGCAGCCAAGGACTAGCGCCACAGCCCCCATACGAGCAGTACTTC. This encodes CASSQGLAPQPPYEQYF. This sequence joins TRBV7-2 and TRBJ2-7, with TRBD2 matching 9 bases. Unmatched junction bases numbered 15, after V lost 5 bases and J lost 4 bases. Germline lookup yields CDR1 SGHTA and CDR2 FQGNSA. The length of the CDR3 is 17 residues.

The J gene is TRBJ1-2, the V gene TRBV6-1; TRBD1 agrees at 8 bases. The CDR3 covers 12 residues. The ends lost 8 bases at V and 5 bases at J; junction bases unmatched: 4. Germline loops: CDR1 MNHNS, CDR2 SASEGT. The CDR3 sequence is CASGQGRYGYTF. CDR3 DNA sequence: TGTGCCAGCGGACAGGGTCGATATGGCTACACCTTC.

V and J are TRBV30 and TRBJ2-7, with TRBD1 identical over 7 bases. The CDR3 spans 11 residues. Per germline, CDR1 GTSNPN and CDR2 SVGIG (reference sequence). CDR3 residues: CASGTAYEQYF. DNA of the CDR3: TGTGCATCCGGGACAGCCTACGAGCAGTACTTC. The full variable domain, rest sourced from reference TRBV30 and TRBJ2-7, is SQTIHQWPATLVQPVGSPLSLECTVEGTSNPNLYWYRQAAGRGLQLLFYSVGIGQISSEVPQNLSASRPQDRQFILSSKKLLLSDSGFYLCASGTAYEQYFGPGTRLTVT.